This TCR beta chain came from a study of blood T cell repertoires in COVID-19 (dated by TCRdb to between 2020 and 2021). Context from the whole study: The collaborator samples originated in the United States, Italy and Spain and spanned the acute and convalescent phases of COVID-19. The dataset comprised deeply sampled blood TCRbeta repertoires from subjects exposed to, actively infected with, or recovered from COVID-19. Where available, HLA class I and class II types were obtained from metadata supplied by the sample provider rather than from assay-based typing. The sample metadata nearly always contained a de-identified subject ID, COVID-19 status, age in years and sex. A freely available public database, intended as a resource for researchers studying the immune response to SARS-CoV-2, is where the repertoires were released. The material from the prospective study consisted of cDNA or gDNA derived from T cells, B-cell-depleted T cells, or PBMCs. Samples came from the ongoing ImmuneRACE study (first 160 participants) plus 1,254 subjects from 6 global collaborators. General conclusions and limits of the study: The quantity of clinical and demographic metadata differed by source and by participant and was supplied without curation.

Counted from cysteine to phenylalanine, this CDR3 has 13 amino acids. This entry keeps only the CDR3 DNA: 39 bases, framed from base 1. Between the V and J ends, shortened by 6 bases and 8 bases respectively, the junction contains 13 bases. Based on the germline V gene (reference sequence), the CDR1 and CDR2 sequences are LNHDA and SQIVND. Concerning this clone: No cognate antigen has been identified for it. Base-call qualities are not available, and no considerably larger clone is one nucleotide away.

TCRbeta CDR3 regions were amplified from genomic DNA using the immunoSEQ Assay, a bias-controlled multiplex PCR. Processing in the source paper ran as follows. Nucleated cell counts per sample were estimated from amplification of reference gene primers within the assay. To quantify the absolute abundance of each unique TCRbeta CDR3 rearrangement, sequence reads were collapsed and filtered. For each sample, productive Simpson clonality was calculated as the square root of Simpson's diversity index across productive rearrangements. TCRdb's version of the immuneACCESS table is confined to in-frame rearrangements and falls short of the full clone set. An unresolved V gene accounts for under half of the shortfall where checked; the remainder is of unknown origin. V, J and clone size derive from that table, while D and trimming were established from the DNA sequence. The sample has fewer than 300,000 clones on record, about 85% of them singletons. The ten largest clones represent 0.85% to 1% of the sample.

One collaborating source in Seattle enrolled patients while the patients were actively infected and followed the patients over time throughout the course of disease. Whole blood was collected in K2EDTA tubes by collaborating institutions according to the institutions' own protocols. For TCRbeta analysis, collaborators shipped samples as frozen whole blood, isolated PBMCs, or DNA extracted from either of those sample types. This TCR was recovered from a human donor with COVID-19, enrolled during active disease. The donor label of this sample is uncertain. The sequence joins TRBV19 to TRBJ1-4, with the D gene not clear enough to name. The specimen sequenced was peripheral blood. The CDR3 sequence is CASRPGGEEKLFF. The DNA is TGTGCCAGTAGGCCCGGCGGGGAGGAAAAACTGTTTTTT.